This T cell receptor (beta chain) derives from a study of CD8 T cells in ankylosing spondylitis. CDR3 length equals 14 residues. The germline V and J ends were trimmed by 7 bases and 0 bases, with 13 bases remaining between them. MiXCR was run by TCRdb on the 5' RACE reads, yielding one entry per CDR3 protein. The sample shows about 150,000 distinct CDR3 sequences, about 32% of them seen only once. General study results and limits: CD8+ cells made up the disease-linked clones, which were relatively rare in peripheral blood.

As for this clonotype: Antigen unknown.

Material for sequencing was synovial fluid, either unsorted or a sorted T cell fraction (not recorded which). The rearrangement joins TRBV12-3 or TRBV12-4 to TRBJ2-7; D not resolved. This receptor was identified in a male donor with ankylosing spondylitis. CDR3 in amino acids: CASTHYSSSYEQYF. The CDR3 region has the DNA TGTGCCAGCACTCACTACTCGAGCTCCTACGAGCAGTACTTC.